The sequence of this T cell receptor (beta chain) was determined in a study of shared clonotypes between healthy human individuals. Germline lookup yields CDR1 PRHDT and CDR2 FYEKMQ (reference sequence). The CDR3 is 15 residues long. V lost 5 bases to trimming and J lost 2 bases, with 12 bases between them. Sequencing was at deep level. The authors distributed each subset's genomic DNA evenly over several immunoSEQ plates. The repertoire was sequenced with immunoSEQ multiplex PCR; TCRdb's copy has only in-frame clones and lacks some. Of millions of clones listed, just over 90% were seen once; the top ten hold 0.3% to 0.4%.

The chain has TRBV13 and TRBJ2-2; D call uncertain. The sample consisted of naive CD4+ T cells from PBMCs. The subset denotes: CD45RA+ positively selected. This sequence was found in a man aged 18 to 29 in good health. Some clones in this sample may be carry-over from other donors' samples. DNA of the CDR3: TGTGCCAGCAGCCCATTCCTCCAAAACACCGGGGAGCTGTTTTTT. It is translated as CASSPFLQNTGELFF.